This TCR beta chain was sequenced during a study of T cells in Graves' hyperthyroidism and ophthalmopathy. General study points: Stable hyperthyroidism was separated from ophthalmopathy by a model based on 13 V-J features.

Researchers took RNA transcripts and amplified the TCR beta CDR3 regions from them. Initially, a first-round RT-PCR of the TCR CDR3 employed the HTBI primer set. In TCRdb, the multiplex PCR reads were re-called with MiXCR into one record per CDR3 protein. This sample has hundreds of thousands of distinct CDR3 sequences; around 13% occur once, and the top ten carry about 26%. This clonotype was detected ten times or more. Its antigen is still unknown. V dropped 3 bases and J dropped 4 bases, with 6 bases sitting between them. In germline, CDR1 is GTSNPN, CDR2 SVGIG (reference sequence). CDR3 length equals 11 residues.

The sequence was obtained from a young woman with Graves' hyperthyroidism. V usage is TRBV30 and J usage is TRBJ1-2; no reliable D call. The sequenced sample was blood. Here the CDR3 reads CAWSASYGYTF. The CDR3 DNA sequence: TGTGCCTGGAGCGCTAGCTATGGCTACACCTTC.